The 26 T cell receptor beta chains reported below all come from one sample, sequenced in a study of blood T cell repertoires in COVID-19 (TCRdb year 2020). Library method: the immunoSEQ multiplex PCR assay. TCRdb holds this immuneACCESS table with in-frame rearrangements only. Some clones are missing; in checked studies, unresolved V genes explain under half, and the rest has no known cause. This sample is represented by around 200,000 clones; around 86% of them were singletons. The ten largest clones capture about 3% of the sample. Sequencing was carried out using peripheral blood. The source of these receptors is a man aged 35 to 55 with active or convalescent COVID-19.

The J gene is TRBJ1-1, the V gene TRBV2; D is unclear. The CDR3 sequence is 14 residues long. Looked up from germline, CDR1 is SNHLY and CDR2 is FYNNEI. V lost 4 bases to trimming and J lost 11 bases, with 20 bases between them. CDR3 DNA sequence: TGTGCCAGCAGTGGAGGCAGCTCAACGTCGATGGCTTTCTTT. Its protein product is CASSGGSSTSMAFF.

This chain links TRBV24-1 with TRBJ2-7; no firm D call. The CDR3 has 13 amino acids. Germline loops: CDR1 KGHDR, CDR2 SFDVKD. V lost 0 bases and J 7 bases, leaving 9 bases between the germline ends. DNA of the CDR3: TGTGCCACCAGTGATTTGAGTACGAGAGAGCAGTACTTC. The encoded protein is CATSDLSTREQYF.

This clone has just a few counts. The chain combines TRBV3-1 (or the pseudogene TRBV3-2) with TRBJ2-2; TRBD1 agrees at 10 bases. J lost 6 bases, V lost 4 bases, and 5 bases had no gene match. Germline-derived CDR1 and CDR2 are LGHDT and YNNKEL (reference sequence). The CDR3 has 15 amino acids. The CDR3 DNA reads TGTGCCAGCAGCCCTAGGACAGGGGGTTCCGGGGAGCTGTTTTTT. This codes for CASSPRTGGSGELFF.

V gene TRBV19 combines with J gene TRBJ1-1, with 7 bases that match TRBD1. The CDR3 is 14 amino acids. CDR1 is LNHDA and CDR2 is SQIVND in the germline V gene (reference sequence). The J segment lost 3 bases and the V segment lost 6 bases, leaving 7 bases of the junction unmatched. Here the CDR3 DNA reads TGTGCCAGTAGGCTGCGGGACAGCTACACTGAAGCTTTCTTT. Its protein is CASRLRDSYTEAFF.

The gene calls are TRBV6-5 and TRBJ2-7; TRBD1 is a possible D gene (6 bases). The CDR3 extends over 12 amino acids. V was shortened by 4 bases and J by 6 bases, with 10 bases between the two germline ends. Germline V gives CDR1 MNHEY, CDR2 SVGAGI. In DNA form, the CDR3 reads TGTGCCAGCAGTTTACAGGGATCCGAGCAGTACTTC. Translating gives CASSLQGSEQYF.

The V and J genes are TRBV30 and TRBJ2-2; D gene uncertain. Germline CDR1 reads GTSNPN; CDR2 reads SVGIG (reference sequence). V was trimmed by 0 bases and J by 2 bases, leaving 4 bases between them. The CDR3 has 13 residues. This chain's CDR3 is CAWSVINTGELFF. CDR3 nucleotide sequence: TGTGCCTGGAGTGTAATAAACACCGGGGAGCTGTTTTTT.

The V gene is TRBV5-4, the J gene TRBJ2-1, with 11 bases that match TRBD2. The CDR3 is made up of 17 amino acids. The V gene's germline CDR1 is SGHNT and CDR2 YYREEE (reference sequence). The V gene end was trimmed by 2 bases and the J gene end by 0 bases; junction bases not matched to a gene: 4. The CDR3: CASSFLLAGGSYNEQFF. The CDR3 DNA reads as TGTGCCAGCAGCTTTCTTCTAGCGGGGGGCTCCTACAATGAGCAGTTCTTC. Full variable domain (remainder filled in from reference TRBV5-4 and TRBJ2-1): ETGVTQSPTHLIKTRGQQVTLRCSSQSGHNTVSWYQQALGQGPQFIFQYYREEENGRGNFPPRFSGLQFPNYSSELNVNALELDDSALYLCASSFLLAGGSYNEQFFGPGTRLTVL.

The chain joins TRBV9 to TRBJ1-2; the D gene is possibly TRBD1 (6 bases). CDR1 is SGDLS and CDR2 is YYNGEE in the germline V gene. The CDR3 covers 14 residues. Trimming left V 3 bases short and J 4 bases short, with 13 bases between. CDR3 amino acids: CASSARDTSYGYTF. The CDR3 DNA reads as TGTGCCAGCAGCGCCCGGGACACTAGCTATGGCTACACCTTC.

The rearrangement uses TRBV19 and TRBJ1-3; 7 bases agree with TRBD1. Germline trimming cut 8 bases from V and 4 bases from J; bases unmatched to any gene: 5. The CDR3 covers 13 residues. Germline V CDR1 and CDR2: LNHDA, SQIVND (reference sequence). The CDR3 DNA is TGTGCCAGTCGGGACAGCGTCGGAAACACCATATATTTT. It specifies CASRDSVGNTIYF.

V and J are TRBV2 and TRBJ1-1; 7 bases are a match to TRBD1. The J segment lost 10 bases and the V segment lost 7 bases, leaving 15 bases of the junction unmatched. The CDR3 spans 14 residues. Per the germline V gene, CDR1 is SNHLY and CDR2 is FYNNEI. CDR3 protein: CASIGTRGRRGAFF. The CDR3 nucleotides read TGTGCCAGCATTGGGACAAGGGGGCGAAGAGGAGCTTTCTTT.

The CDR3 sequence is CASSPGIGVNQPQHF. The CDR3 coding sequence is TGTGCCAGCAGCCCAGGGATAGGGGTCAATCAGCCCCAGCATTTT. V is TRBV11-1 and J is TRBJ1-5, with D possibly being TRBD1 (5 bases). Between the trimmed V and J ends, which lost 5 bases and 3 bases, there was a span of 14 bases. CDR1 and CDR2 from the germline V gene are SGHAT and FQDESV (reference sequence). The CDR3 sequence is 15 residues long.

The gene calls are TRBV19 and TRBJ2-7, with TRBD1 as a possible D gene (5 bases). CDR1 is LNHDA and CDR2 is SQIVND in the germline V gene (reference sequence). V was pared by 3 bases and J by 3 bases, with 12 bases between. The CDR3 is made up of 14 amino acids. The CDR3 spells CASSIRLDNYEQYF. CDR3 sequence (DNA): TGTGCCAGTAGTATCAGACTGGACAACTACGAGCAGTACTTC.

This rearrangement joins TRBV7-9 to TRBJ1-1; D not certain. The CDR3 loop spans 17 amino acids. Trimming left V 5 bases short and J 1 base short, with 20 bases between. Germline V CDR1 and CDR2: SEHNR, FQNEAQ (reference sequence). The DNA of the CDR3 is TGTGCCAGCAGCCCCAACGACATCGGCTTGGGGAACACTGAAGCTTTCTTT. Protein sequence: CASSPNDIGLGNTEAFF.

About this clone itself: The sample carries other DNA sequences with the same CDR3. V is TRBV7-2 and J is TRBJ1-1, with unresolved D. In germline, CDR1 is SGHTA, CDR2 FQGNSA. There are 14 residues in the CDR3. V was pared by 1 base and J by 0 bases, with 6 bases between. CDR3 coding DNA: TGTGCCAGCAGCTTAGGGCCCATGAACACTGAAGCTTTCTTT. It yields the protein CASSLGPMNTEAFF.

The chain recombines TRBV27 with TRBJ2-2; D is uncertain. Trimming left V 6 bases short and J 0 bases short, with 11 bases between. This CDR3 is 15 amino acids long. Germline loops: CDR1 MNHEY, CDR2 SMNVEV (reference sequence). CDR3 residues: CASRPDITNTGELFF. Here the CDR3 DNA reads TGTGCCAGCAGACCCGACATAACGAACACCGGGGAGCTGTTTTTT.

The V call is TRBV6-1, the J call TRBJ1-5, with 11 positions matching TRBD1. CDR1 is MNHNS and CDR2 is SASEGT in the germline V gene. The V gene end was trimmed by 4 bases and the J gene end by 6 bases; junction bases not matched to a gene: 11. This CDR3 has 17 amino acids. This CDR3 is CASSGGQGVRFVQPQHF. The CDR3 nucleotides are TGTGCCAGCAGTGGGGGACAGGGGGTTAGGTTTGTTCAGCCCCAGCATTTT.

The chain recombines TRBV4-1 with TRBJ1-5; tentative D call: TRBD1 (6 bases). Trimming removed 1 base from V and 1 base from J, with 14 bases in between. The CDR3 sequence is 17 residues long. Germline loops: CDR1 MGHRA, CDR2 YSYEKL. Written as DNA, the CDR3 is TGCGCCAGCAGCCAAGGCCTACAGGGCTCGAGCAATCAGCCCCAGCATTTT. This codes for CASSQGLQGSSNQPQHF.

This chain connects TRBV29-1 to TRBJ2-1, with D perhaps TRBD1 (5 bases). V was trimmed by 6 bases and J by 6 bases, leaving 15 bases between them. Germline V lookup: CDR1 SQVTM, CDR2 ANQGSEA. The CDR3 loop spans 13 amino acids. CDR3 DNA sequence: TGCAGCGTCGCCCCGATACAGGTCAATGAGCAGTTCTTC. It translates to CSVAPIQVNEQFF.

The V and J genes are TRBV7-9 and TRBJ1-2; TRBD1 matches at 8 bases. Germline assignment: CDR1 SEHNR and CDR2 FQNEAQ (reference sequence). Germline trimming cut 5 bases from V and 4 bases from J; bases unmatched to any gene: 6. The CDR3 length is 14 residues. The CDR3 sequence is CASSPTTGAYGYTF. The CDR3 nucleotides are TGTGCCAGCAGCCCAACGACAGGGGCCTATGGCTACACCTTC. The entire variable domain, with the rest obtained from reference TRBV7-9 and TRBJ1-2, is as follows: DTGVSQNPRHKITKRGQNVTFRCDPISEHNRLYWYRQTLGQGPEFLTYFQNEAQLEKSRLLSDRFSAERPKGSFSTLEIQRTEQGDSAMYLCASSPTTGAYGYTFGSGTRLTVV.

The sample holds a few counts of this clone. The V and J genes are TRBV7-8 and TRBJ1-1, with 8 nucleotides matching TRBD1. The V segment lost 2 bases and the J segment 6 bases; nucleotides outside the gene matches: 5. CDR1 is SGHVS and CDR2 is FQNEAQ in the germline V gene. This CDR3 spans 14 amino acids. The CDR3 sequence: CASSLSTGGAEAFF. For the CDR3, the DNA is TGTGCCAGCAGCTTATCTACAGGGGGGGCTGAAGCTTTCTTT.

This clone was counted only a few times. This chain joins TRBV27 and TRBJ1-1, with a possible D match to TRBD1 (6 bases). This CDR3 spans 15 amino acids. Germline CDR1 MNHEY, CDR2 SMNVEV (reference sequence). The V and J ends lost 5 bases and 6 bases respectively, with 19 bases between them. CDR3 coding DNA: TGTGCCAGCAGTCCCTCCCCCGACAGGCCTCCTGAAGCTTTCTTT. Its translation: CASSPSPDRPPEAFF.

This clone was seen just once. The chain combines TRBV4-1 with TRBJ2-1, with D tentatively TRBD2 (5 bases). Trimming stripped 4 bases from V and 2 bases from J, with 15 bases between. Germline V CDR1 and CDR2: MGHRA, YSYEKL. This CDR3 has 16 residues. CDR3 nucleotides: TGCGCCAGCAGCCTGAGGTCCCAGCGGACCTACAATGAGCAGTTCTTC. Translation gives CASSLRSQRTYNEQFF.

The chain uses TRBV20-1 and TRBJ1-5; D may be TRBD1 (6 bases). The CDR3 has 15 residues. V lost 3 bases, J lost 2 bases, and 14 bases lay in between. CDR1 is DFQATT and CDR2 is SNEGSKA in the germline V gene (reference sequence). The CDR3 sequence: CSASATGTRNQPQHF. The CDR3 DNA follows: TGCAGTGCTAGTGCGACAGGTACGCGCAATCAGCCCCAGCATTTT.

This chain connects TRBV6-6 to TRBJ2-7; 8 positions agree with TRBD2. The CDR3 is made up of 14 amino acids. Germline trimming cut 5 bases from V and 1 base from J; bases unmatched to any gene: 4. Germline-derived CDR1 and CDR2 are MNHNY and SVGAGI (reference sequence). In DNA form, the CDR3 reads TGTGCCAGCAGTCAAGTAGCGGGGTCCTACGAGCAGTACTTC. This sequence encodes CASSQVAGSYEQYF.

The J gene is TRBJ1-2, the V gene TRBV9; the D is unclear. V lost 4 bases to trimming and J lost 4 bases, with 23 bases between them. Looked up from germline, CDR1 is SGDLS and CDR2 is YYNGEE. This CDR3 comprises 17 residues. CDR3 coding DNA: TGTGCCAGCAGCCCTAGTAGAGGGATCAGGAACCTCTATGGCTACACCTTC. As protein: CASSPSRGIRNLYGYTF.

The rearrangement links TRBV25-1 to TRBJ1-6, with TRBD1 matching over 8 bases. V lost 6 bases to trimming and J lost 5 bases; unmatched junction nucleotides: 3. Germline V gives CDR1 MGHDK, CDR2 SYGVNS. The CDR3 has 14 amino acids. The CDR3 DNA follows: TGTGCCAGCAGGACGGGACAGGATAATTCACCCCTCCACTTT. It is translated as CASRTGQDNSPLHF.